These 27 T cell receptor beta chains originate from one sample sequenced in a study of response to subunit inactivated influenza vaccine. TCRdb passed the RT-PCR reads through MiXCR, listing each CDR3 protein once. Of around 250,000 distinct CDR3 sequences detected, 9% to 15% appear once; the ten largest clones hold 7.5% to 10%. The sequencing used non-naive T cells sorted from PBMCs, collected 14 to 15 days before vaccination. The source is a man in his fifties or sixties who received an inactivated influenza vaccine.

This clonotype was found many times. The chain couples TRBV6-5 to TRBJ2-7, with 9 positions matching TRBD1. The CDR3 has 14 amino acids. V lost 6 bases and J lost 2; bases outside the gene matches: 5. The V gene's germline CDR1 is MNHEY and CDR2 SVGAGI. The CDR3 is CASSNDRGAYEQYF. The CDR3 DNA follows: TGTGCCAGCAGCAACGACAGGGGGGCCTACGAGCAGTACTTC.

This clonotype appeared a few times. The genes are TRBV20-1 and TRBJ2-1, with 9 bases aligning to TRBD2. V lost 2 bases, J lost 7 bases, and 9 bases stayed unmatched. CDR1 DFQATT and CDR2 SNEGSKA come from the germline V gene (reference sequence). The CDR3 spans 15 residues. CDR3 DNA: TGCAGTGCTAGACCAGGGACTAGCTCCGGGAATGAGCAGTTCTTC. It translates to CSARPGTSSGNEQFF.

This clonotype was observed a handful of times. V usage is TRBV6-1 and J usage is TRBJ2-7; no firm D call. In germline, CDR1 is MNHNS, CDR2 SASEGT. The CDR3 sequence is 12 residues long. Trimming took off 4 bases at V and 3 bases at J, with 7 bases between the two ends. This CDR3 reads CASSAYGYEQYF. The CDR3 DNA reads TGTGCCAGCAGTGCTTACGGCTACGAGCAGTACTTC.

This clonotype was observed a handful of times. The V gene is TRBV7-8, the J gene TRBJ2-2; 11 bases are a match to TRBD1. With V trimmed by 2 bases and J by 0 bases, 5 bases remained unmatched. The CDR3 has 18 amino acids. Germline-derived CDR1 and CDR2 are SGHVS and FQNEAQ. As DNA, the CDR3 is TGTGCCAGCAGCTTATTAAGGGGACAGGGGGCGAACACCGGGGAGCTGTTTTTT. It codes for CASSLLRGQGANTGELFF.

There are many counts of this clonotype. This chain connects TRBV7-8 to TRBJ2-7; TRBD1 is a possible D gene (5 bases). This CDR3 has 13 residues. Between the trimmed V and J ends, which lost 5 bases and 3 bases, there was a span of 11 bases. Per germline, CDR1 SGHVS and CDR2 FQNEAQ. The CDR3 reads CASSVQQGYEQYF. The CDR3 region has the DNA TGTGCCAGCAGCGTACAGCAGGGCTACGAGCAGTACTTC.

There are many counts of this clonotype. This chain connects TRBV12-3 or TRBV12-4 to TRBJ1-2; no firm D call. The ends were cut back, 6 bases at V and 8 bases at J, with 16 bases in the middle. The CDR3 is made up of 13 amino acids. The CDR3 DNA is TGTGCCAGCAGCACTGGACCCGTCCGGGGCTACACCTTC. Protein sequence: CASSTGPVRGYTF.

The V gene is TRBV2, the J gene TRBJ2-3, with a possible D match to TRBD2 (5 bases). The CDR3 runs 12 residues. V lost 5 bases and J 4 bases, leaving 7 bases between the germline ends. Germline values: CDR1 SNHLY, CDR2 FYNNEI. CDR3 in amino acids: CASSRGSDTQYF. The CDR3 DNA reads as TGTGCCAGCAGTCGGGGATCAGATACGCAGTATTTT.

CDR3: CSARGPAGKNYEQYF. DNA for the CDR3: TGCAGTGCTAGAGGTCCGGCGGGTAAAAATTACGAGCAGTACTTC. The chain is built from TRBV20-1 and TRBJ2-7, with D maybe TRBD2 (5 bases). Germline CDR1 is DFQATT and CDR2 is SNEGSKA (reference sequence). Trimming removed 1 base from V and 4 bases from J, with 17 bases in between. The CDR3 runs 15 residues.

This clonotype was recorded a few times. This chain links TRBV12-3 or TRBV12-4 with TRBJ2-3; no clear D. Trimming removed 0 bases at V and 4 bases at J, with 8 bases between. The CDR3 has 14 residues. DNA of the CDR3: TGTGCCAGCAGTTTAGCCCGTAACGCAGATACGCAGTATTTT. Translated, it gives CASSLARNADTQYF.

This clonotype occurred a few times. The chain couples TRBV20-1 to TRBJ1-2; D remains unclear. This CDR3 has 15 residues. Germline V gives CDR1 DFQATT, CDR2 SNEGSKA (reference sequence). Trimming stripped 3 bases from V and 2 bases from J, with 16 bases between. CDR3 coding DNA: TGCAGTGCTAGGCTGCAGGCTAGAACAAACTATGGCTACACCTTC. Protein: CSARLQARTNYGYTF.

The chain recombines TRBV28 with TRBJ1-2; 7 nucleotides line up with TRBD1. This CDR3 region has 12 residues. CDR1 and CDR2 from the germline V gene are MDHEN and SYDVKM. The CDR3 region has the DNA TGTGCTGACCGCGGACAGGACTATGGCTACACCTTC. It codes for CADRGQDYGYTF.

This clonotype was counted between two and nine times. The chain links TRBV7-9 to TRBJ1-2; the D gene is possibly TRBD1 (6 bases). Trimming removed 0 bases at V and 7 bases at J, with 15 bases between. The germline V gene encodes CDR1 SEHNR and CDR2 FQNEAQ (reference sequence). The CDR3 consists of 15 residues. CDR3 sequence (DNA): TGTGCCAGCAGCTTAGCGACACAGGGAAGGGGTGGCTACACCTTC. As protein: CASSLATQGRGGYTF.

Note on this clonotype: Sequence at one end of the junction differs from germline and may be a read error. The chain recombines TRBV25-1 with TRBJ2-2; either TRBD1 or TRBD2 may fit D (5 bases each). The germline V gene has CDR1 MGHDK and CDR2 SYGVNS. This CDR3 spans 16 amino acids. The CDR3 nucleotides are TGTGCCAGCAGTGATACCGGGACGGCGAACACCGGGGTGCTGTTTTTT. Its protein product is CASSDTGTANTGVLFF.

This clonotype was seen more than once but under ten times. CDR3 residues: CASSRYRGGNTEAFF. For the CDR3, the DNA is TGTGCCAGCAGCCGATACAGGGGCGGGAACACTGAAGCTTTCTTT. The chain links TRBV7-9 to TRBJ1-1; 7 bases are shared with TRBD1. V lost 5 bases to trimming and J lost 1 base; unmatched junction nucleotides: 7. Germline values: CDR1 SEHNR, CDR2 FQNEAQ (reference sequence). The CDR3 spans 15 residues. Looking up the rest from reference TRBV7-9 and TRBJ1-1 gives the full variable domain: DTGVSQNPRHKITKRGQNVTFRCDPISEHNRLYWYRQTLGQGPEFLTYFQNEAQLEKSRLLSDRFSAERPKGSFSTLEIQRTEQGDSAMYLCASSRYRGGNTEAFFGQGTRLTVV.

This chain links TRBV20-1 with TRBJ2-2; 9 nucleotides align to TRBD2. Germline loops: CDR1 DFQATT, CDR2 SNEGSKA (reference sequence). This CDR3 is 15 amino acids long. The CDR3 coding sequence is TGCGCTTGGGGCGGGAGGGCCCTTGACACCGGGGAGCTGTTTTTT. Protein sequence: CAWGGRALDTGELFF.

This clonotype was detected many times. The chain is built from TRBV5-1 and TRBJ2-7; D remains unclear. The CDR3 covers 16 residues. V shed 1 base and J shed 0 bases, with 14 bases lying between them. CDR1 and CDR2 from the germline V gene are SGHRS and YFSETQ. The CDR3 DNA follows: TGCGCCAGCAGCTTGACCACACTCATCTACTCCTACGAGCAGTACTTC. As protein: CASSLTTLIYSYEQYF.

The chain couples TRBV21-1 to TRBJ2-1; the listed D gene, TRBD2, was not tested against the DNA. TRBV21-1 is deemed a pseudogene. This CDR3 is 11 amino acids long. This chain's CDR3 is CARGIAGEQFF. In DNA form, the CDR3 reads TGTGCCAGGGGGATAGCGGGGGAGCAGTTCTTC.

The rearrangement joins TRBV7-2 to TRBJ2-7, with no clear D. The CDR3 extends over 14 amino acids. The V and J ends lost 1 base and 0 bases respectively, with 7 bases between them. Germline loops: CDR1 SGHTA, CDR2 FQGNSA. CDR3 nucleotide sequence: TGTGCCAGCAGCTTAGAGGTGTCCTCCTACGAGCAGTACTTC. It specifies CASSLEVSSYEQYF.

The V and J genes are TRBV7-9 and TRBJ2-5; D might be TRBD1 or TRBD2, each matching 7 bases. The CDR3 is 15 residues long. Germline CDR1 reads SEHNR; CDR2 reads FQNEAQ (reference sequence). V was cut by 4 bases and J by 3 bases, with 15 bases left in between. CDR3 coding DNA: TGTGCCAGCAGCTGGGAGGGACAGTTTAAAGAGACCCAGTACTTC. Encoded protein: CASSWEGQFKETQYF.

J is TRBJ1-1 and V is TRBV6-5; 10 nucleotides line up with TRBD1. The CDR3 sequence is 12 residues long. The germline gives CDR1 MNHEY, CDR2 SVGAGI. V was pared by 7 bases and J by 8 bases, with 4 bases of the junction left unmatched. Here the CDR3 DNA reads TGTGCCAGCACGGGACAGGGGAGGGAAGCTTTCTTT. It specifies CASTGQGREAFF.

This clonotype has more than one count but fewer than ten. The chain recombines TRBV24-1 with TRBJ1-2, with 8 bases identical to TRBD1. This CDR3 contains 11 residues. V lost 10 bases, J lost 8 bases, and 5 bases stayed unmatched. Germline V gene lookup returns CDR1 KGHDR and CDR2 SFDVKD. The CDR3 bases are TGTGCCACTGCGGACAGGGACGGCTACACCTTC. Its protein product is CATADRDGYTF.

The CDR3 DNA follows: TGTGCCAGCAGGTCCCAGCCTATGAACACTGAAGCTTTCTTT. Translated: CASRSQPMNTEAFF. The chain carries TRBV6-1 and TRBJ1-1, with D hard to call. The CDR3 consists of 14 residues. Germline values: CDR1 MNHNS, CDR2 SASEGT. Deletions cut 6 bases from V and 0 bases from J, with 11 bases between.

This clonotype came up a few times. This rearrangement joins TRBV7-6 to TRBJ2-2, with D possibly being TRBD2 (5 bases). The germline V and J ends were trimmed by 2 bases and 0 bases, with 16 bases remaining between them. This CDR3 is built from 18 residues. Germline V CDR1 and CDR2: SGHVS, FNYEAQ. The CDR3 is CASSLHFWPGANTGELFF. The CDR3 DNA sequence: TGTGCCAGCAGCTTACATTTCTGGCCCGGGGCGAACACCGGGGAGCTGTTTTTT.

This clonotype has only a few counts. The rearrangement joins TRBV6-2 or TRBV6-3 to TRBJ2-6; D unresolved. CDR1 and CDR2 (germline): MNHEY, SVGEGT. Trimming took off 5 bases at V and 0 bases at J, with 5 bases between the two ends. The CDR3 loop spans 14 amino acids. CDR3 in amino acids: CASSDHSGANVLTF. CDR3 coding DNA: TGTGCCAGCAGTGACCACTCTGGGGCCAACGTCCTGACTTTC.

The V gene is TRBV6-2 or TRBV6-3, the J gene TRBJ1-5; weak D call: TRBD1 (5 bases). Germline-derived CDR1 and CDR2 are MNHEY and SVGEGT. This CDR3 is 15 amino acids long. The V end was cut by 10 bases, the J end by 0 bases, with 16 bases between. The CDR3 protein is CANYSRGYSNQPQHF. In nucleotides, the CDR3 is TGTGCCAACTACTCAAGGGGTTATAGCAATCAGCCCCAGCATTTT.

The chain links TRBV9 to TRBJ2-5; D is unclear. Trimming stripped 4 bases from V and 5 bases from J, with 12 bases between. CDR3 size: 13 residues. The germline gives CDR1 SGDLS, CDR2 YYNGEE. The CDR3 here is CASSPQDGETQYF. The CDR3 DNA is TGTGCCAGCAGCCCACAAGATGGGGAGACCCAGTACTTC.

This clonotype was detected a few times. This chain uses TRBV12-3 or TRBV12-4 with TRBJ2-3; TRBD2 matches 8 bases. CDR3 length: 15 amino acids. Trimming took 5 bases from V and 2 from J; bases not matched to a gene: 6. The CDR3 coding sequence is TGTGCCAGCAGTCCAGTCGGGGGGGACACAGATACGCAGTATTTT. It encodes CASSPVGGDTDTQYF.